The 5 T cell receptor beta chains in this list originate from one sample, sequenced in a study of T cells in Graves' hyperthyroidism and ophthalmopathy. Amplification yielded TCR beta CDR3 regions, with RNA transcripts as the source. HTBI primers were employed in a first-round RT-PCR of the TCR CDR3. In TCRdb, the multiplex PCR reads were re-called with MiXCR into one record per CDR3 protein. The sample has approximately 530,000 distinct CDR3 sequences; roughly 21% are singletons. Sequenced: blood. These receptors were collected from a man aged 40-55 years with Graves' ophthalmopathy.

The rearrangement uses TRBV28 and TRBJ2-2; 7 bases line up with TRBD2. V lost 3 bases, J lost 6 bases, and 4 bases stayed unmatched. The CDR3 totals 14 residues. Looked up from germline, CDR1 is MDHEN and CDR2 is SYDVKM. Here the CDR3 DNA reads TGTGCCAGCAGTTTCCGGGGGGACGCCGGGGAGCTGTTTTTT. Translated: CASSFRGDAGELFF.

Comment on this clonotype: A much larger clone differs from this one at a single base, so this may be a read error. This chain links TRBV30 with TRBJ2-3, with 7 bases lining up with TRBD2. Germline loops: CDR1 GTSNPN, CDR2 SVGIG (reference sequence). There are 13 residues in the CDR3. This CDR3 is CARRGGRADTQYF. CDR3 in DNA: TGTGCCCGGAGGGGCGGGAGAGCAGATACGCAGTATTTT. The whole variable domain, filled in from reference TRBV30 and TRBJ2-3, reads SQTIHQWPATLVQPVGSPLSLECTVEGTSNPNLYWYRQAAGRGLQLLFYSVGIGQISSEVPQNLSASRPQDRQFILSSKKLLLSDSGFYLCARRGGRADTQYFGPGTRLTVL.

The rearrangement joins TRBV18 to TRBJ2-7; D perhaps matches TRBD2 (7 bases). Germline V gene data show CDR1 as KGHSH and CDR2 as LQKENI. The CDR3 runs to 14 residues. V was clipped by 8 bases and J by 1 base, with 15 bases between them. The CDR3 DNA is TGTGCCAGCAGCCGAGGGGGGGATTCCTACGAGCAGTACTTC. Translated, it gives CASSRGGDSYEQYF.

This clonotype was picked up a small number of times. This chain joins TRBV18 and TRBJ2-1, with D hard to call. This CDR3 is 12 amino acids long. CDR1 KGHSH and CDR2 LQKENI come from the germline V gene. Trimming took 6 bases from V and 5 from J, leaving 8 bases between them. Written as DNA, the CDR3 is TGTGCCAGCTCCCCTGTAAACAATGAGCAGTTCTTC. Amino acids: CASSPVNNEQFF.

DNA of the CDR3: TGTGCCAGCAGTTTTCTCCGGGGAAGCTCCTACAATGAGCAGTTCTTC. Translation: CASSFLRGSSYNEQFF. This chain joins TRBV28 and TRBJ2-1; the D gene is possibly TRBD2 (5 bases). The V and J ends lost 3 bases and 0 bases respectively, with 12 bases between them. This CDR3 comprises 16 residues. Germline lookup yields CDR1 MDHEN and CDR2 SYDVKM.